A single sample is the source of the 9 T cell receptor beta chains below, sequenced in a study of blood T cell repertoires in COVID-19. Assay: immunoSEQ multiplex PCR; the TCRdb copy retains only in-frame clones and omits some. The sample contains about 240,000 clones, around 90% of which appear only once. Material for sequencing was peripheral blood. These receptors were taken from a man in his fifties or sixties who had recovered from COVID-19.

The chain carries TRBV12-3 or TRBV12-4 and TRBJ2-1, with D possibly matching TRBD2 (7 bases). The CDR3 length is 11 residues. With 8 bases removed from V and 15 bases from J, the gap between germline ends came to 17 bases. CDR3 protein: CASSRGAARFF. In DNA, the CDR3 is TGTGCCAGCTCCCGGGGGGCTGCCAGGTTCTTC.

The chain joins TRBV24-1 to TRBJ2-1; weak D call: TRBD1 (6 bases). This CDR3 has 13 residues. CDR1 and CDR2 (germline): KGHDR, SFDVKD. V was clipped by 11 bases and J by 6 bases, with 16 bases between them. The DNA of the CDR3 is TGTGCCATCGGCGGCAGGGGAGCCAATGAGCAGTTCTTC. Amino acids: CAIGGRGANEQFF.

The chain employs TRBV6-6 and TRBJ2-5; D may be TRBD1 (5 bases). The germline V gene encodes CDR1 MNHNY and CDR2 SVGAGI (reference sequence). V gave up 6 bases and J gave up 4 bases, with 12 bases separating them. The CDR3 length is 13 residues. The CDR3 bases are TGTGCCAGCAGAAACAAGGGGCGAGAGACCCAGTACTTC. It encodes CASRNKGRETQYF.

The rearrangement links TRBV9 to TRBJ1-2; D is undetermined. In germline, CDR1 is SGDLS, CDR2 YYNGEE. The CDR3 extends over 12 amino acids. V was clipped by 4 bases and J by 3 bases, with 7 bases between them. The CDR3 protein is CASSPQDYGYTF. The CDR3 coding sequence is TGTGCCAGCAGCCCCCAGGACTATGGCTACACCTTC.

This rearrangement joins TRBV24-1 to TRBJ2-1; TRBD2 is a possible D gene (5 bases). The CDR3 sequence is 11 residues long. V lost 5 bases and J lost 9, with 7 bases in between. Germline values: CDR1 KGHDR, CDR2 SFDVKD. The CDR3 nucleotides are TGTGCCACCAGTGCGGACTTTGAGCAGTTCTTC. Protein sequence: CATSADFEQFF.

V gene TRBV12-3 or TRBV12-4 combines with J gene TRBJ1-6, with 8 bases matching TRBD1. The CDR3 spans 13 residues. Trimming cost V 5 bases and J 11 bases; bases outside gene matches: 5. DNA of the CDR3: TGTGCCAGCAGTCGACAGGGGATGGCACCCCTCCACTTT. Amino acid sequence: CASSRQGMAPLHF.

V is TRBV5-4 and J is TRBJ1-3; unclear D gene. The CDR3 is 13 amino acids. CDR1 is SGHNT, CDR2 YYREEE, per germline (reference sequence). Trimming took off 10 bases at V and 0 bases at J, with 11 bases between the two ends. As DNA, the CDR3 is TGTGCCTCACACGAACCCTCTGGAAACACCATATATTTT. Translating gives CASHEPSGNTIYF.

V usage is TRBV2 and J usage is TRBJ2-5; possible D gene TRBD1, 5 bases. This CDR3 is built from 16 residues. The germline V and J ends were trimmed by 4 bases and 2 bases, with 17 bases remaining between them. Germline CDR1 SNHLY, CDR2 FYNNEI. CDR3 sequence reads: CASSVIGAADQETQYF. The DNA for the CDR3 is TGTGCCAGCAGTGTAATTGGGGCGGCCGATCAAGAGACCCAGTACTTC. The full variable domain, its missing parts supplied by reference TRBV2 and TRBJ2-5, is EPEVTQTPSHQVTQMGQEVILRCVPISNHLYFYWYRQILGQKVEFLVSFYNNEISEKSEIFDDQFSVERPDGSNFTLKIRSTKLEDSAMYFCASSVIGAADQETQYFGPGTRLLVL.

This clone was detected a few times. V gene TRBV5-1 combines with J gene TRBJ2-2; 10 nucleotides agree with TRBD1. The length of the CDR3 is 16 residues. CDR1 and CDR2 from the germline V gene are SGHRS and YFSETQ. The V and J ends lost 1 base and 4 bases, in that order; junction bases with no gene match: 4. In DNA form, the CDR3 reads TGCGCCAGCAGCTTGTCCGGGACAGGGGCCACCGGGGAGCTGTTTTTT. This translates into CASSLSGTGATGELFF.